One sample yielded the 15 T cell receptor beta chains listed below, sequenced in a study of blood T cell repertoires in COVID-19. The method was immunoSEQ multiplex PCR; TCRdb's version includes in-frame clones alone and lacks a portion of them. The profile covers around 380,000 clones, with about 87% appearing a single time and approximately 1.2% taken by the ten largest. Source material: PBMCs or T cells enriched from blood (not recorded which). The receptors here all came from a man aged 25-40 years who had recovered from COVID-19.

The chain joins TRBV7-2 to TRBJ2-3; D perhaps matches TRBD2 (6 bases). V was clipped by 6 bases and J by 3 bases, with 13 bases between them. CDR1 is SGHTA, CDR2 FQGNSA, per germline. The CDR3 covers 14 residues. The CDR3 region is CASRTQRGTDTQYF. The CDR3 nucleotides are TGTGCCAGCAGAACCCAACGGGGGACAGATACGCAGTATTTT.

CDR3 DNA: TGCGCCAGCAGCTCCGGACTAGCGGGGGGCACAGATACGCAGTATTTT. Protein product: CASSSGLAGGTDTQYF. The chain employs TRBV5-1 and TRBJ2-3; TRBD2 aligns across 13 bases. Germline-derived CDR1 and CDR2 are SGHRS and YFSETQ. V gave up 3 bases and J gave up 1 base; unmatched junction bases: 2. The CDR3 runs 16 residues.

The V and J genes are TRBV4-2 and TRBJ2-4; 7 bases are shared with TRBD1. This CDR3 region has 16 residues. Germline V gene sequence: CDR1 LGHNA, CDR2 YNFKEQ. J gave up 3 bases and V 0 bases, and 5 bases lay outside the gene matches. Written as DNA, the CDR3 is TGTGCCAGCAGCCAAGATCTAGGGGGCAGCAAAAACATTCAGTACTTC. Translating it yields CASSQDLGGSKNIQYF.

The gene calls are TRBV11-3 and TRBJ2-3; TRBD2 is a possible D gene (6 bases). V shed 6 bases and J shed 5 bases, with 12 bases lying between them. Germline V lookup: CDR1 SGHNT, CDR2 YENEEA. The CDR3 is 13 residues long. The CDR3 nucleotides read TGTGCCAGCAGTCCCGGGACTTTAGATACGCAGTATTTT. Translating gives CASSPGTLDTQYF.

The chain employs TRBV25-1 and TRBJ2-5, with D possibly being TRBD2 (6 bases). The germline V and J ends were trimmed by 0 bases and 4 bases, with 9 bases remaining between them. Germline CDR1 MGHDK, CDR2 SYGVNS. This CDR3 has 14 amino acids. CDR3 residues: CASSEYGGGETQYF. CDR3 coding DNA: TGTGCCAGCAGTGAATACGGGGGTGGAGAGACCCAGTACTTC.

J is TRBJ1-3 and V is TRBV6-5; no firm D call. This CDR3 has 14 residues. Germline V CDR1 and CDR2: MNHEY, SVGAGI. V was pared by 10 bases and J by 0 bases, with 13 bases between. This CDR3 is CATGGSSSGNTIYF. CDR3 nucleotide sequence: TGTGCCACCGGTGGGAGCAGCTCTGGAAACACCATATATTTT.

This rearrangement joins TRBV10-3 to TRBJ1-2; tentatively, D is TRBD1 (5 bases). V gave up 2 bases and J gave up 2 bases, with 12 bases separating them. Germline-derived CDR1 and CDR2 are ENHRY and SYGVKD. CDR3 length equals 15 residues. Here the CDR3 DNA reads TGTGCCATCAGTGAGCCGGGGGAGGCAAACTATGGCTACACCTTC. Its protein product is CAISEPGEANYGYTF.

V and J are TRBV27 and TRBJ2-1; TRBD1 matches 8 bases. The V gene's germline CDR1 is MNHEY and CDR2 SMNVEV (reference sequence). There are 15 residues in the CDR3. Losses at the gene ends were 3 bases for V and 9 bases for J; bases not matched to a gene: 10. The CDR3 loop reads CASSFAPGTGGEQFF. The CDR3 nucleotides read TGTGCCAGCAGTTTCGCACCCGGGACAGGCGGTGAGCAGTTCTTC.

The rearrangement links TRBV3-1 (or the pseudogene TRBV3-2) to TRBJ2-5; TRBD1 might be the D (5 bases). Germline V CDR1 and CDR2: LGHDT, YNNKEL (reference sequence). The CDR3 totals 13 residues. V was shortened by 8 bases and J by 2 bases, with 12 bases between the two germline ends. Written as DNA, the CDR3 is TGTGCCAGCTCCGTGACAGTTCAAGAGACCCAGTACTTC. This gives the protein CASSVTVQETQYF.

The CDR3 here is CASSQTGGNGYGYTF. DNA of the CDR3: TGTGCCAGCAGCCAAACAGGGGGCAATGGATATGGCTACACCTTC. The chain carries TRBV9 and TRBJ1-2; 9 nucleotides line up with TRBD1. The trim removed 4 bases at V and 5 bases at J, leaving 9 bases unmatched. Germline values: CDR1 SGDLS, CDR2 YYNGEE. The CDR3 is 15 amino acids.

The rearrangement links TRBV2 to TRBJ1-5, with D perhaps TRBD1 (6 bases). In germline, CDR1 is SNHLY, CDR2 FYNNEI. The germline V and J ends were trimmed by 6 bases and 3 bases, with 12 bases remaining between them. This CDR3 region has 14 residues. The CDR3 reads CASRQGQVNQPQHF. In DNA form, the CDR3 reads TGTGCCAGCAGGCAGGGGCAGGTCAATCAGCCCCAGCATTTT.

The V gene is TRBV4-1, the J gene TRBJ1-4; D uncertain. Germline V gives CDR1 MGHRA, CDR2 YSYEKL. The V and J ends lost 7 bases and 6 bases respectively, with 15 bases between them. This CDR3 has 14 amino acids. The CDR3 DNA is TGCGCCAGCATGAGGATTGCAGAGGATGAAAAACTGTTTTTT. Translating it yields CASMRIAEDEKLFF.

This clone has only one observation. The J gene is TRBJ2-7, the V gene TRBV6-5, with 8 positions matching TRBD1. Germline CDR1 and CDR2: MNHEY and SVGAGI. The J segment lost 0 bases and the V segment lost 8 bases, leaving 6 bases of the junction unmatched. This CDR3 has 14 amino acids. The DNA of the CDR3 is TGTGCCAGCTTGTTGACAGGGGTCTCCTACGAGCAGTACTTC. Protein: CASLLTGVSYEQYF.

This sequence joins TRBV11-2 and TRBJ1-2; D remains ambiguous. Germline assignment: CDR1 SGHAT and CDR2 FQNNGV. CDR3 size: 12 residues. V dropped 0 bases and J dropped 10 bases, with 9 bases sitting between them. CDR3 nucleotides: TGTGCCAGCAGCTTAGATCAAACAGCCTACACCTTC. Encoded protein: CASSLDQTAYTF. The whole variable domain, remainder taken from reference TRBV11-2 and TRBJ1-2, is EAGVAQSPRYKIIEKRQSVAFWCNPISGHATLYWYQQILGQGPKLLIQFQNNGVVDDSQLPKDRFSAERLKGVDSTLKIQPAKLEDSAVYLCASSLDQTAYTFGSGTRLTVV.

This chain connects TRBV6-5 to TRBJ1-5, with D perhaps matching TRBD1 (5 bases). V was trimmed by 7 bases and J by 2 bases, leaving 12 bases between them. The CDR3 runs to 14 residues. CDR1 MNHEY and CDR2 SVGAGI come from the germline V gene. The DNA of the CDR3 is TGTGCCAGCAATAGGGGTTTGGGCAATCAGCCCCAGCATTTT. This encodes CASNRGLGNQPQHF.